Below, 18 T cell receptor beta chains from the same sample are listed, as sequenced in a study of blood T cell repertoires in COVID-19. The table came from immunoSEQ multiplex PCR; TCRdb's copy has only in-frame clones and leaves some out. The sample yields about 180,000 clones, less than 85% seen once. The sample was peripheral blood. Source of these receptors: a human donor in a cohort sampled during active COVID-19.

This rearrangement joins TRBV12-3 or TRBV12-4 to TRBJ2-5; 7 bases line up with TRBD2. V dropped 6 bases and J dropped 2; count of bases not matched to a gene: 3. CDR3 length equals 13 residues. CDR3 in DNA: TGTGCCAGCAGAGCGGGACGACAAGAGACCCAGTACTTC. Translation gives CASRAGRQETQYF.

This sequence joins TRBV13 and TRBJ2-7; D gene unclear. In germline, CDR1 is PRHDT, CDR2 FYEKMQ (reference sequence). This CDR3 region has 15 residues. Between the trimmed V and J ends, which lost 5 bases and 0 bases, there was a span of 14 bases. CDR3 nucleotides: TGTGCCAGCAGCCCCCCCCGCCTTAGCTCCTACGAGCAGTACTTC. This encodes CASSPPRLSSYEQYF.

CDR3 nucleotides: TGTGCCTGGAGTGTACTGGGTCGGGGAGGGGATAGCAATCAGCCCCAGCATTTT. It is translated as CAWSVLGRGGDSNQPQHF. The chain joins TRBV30 to TRBJ1-5; D perhaps matches TRBD1 (5 bases). Germline V gene data show CDR1 as GTSNPN and CDR2 as SVGIG (reference sequence). The CDR3 runs to 18 residues. Deletions cut 0 bases from V and 0 bases from J, with 18 bases between.

The chain couples TRBV11-2 to TRBJ1-1, with D possibly TRBD1 on 5 matching bases. V lost 1 base to trimming and J lost 8 bases, with 11 bases between them. Germline V CDR1 and CDR2: SGHAT, FQNNGV. The CDR3 covers 13 residues. CDR3 in amino acids: CASSLAVGLEAFF. The CDR3 nucleotides read TGTGCCAGCAGCTTAGCCGTGGGACTGGAAGCTTTCTTT.

Here the CDR3 reads CASSVDSEYGYTF. DNA of the CDR3: TGTGCCAGCAGTGTGGACAGCGAATATGGCTACACCTTC. The chain combines TRBV2 with TRBJ1-2; tentative D call: TRBD1 (6 bases). The length of the CDR3 is 13 residues. V dropped 4 bases and J dropped 5 bases, with 11 bases sitting between them. Germline V CDR1 and CDR2: SNHLY, FYNNEI.

This chain connects TRBV13 to TRBJ2-7; TRBD1 aligns across 11 bases. Looked up from germline, CDR1 is PRHDT and CDR2 is FYEKMQ (reference sequence). This CDR3 spans 14 amino acids. The V gene end was trimmed by 5 bases and the J gene end by 7 bases; junction bases not matched to a gene: 7. For the CDR3, the DNA is TGTGCCAGCAGCCCCGGGACAGGGGGTCGGGAGCAGTACTTC. Residues: CASSPGTGGREQYF.

This clone was observed once. The CDR3 DNA reads as TGTGCCAGCAGCCAGGGCGGGACAGGGGACGGAGAGACCCAGTACTTC. Protein product: CASSQGGTGDGETQYF. The J gene is TRBJ2-5, the V gene TRBV3-1 (or the pseudogene TRBV3-2); 10 bases fit TRBD1. From germline, CDR1 is LGHDT and CDR2 YNNKEL (reference sequence). After removal of 3 bases from V and 4 bases from J, the junction contained 8 bases not matched to a gene. The CDR3 has 16 amino acids.

The chain uses TRBV4-2 and TRBJ1-5; unclear D gene. With 4 bases removed from V and 4 bases from J, the gap between germline ends came to 14 bases. Germline loops: CDR1 LGHNA, CDR2 YNFKEQ. CDR3 length equals 15 residues. The CDR3 DNA reads TGTGCCAGCAGCCCACATCCTGGTTTTAATCAGCCCCAGCATTTT. Translated, it gives CASSPHPGFNQPQHF.

Only one count was recorded for this clone. This rearrangement joins TRBV6-2 or TRBV6-3 to TRBJ1-3; no clear D gene. Germline V gene sequence: CDR1 MNHEY, CDR2 SVGEGT. The CDR3 spans 18 residues. Trimming shortened V by 2 bases and J by 6 bases, and 23 bases separated the two germline ends. As DNA, the CDR3 is TGTGCCAGCAGTTACGCGGCGGGTTATTTGACCGATCAAAACACCATATATTTT. The encoded protein is CASSYAAGYLTDQNTIYF.

The gene calls are TRBV27 and TRBJ2-7; D possibly corresponds to TRBD2 (5 bases). V was pared by 5 bases and J by 0 bases, with 17 bases between. The CDR3 is 16 residues long. Looked up from germline, CDR1 is MNHEY and CDR2 is SMNVEV (reference sequence). The CDR3 region is CASSLHGSGGSYEQYF. CDR3 nucleotides: TGTGCCAGCAGTCTACATGGGAGTGGCGGCTCCTACGAGCAGTACTTC.

This clone showed up just once. This chain joins TRBV5-1 and TRBJ1-2, with D possibly matching TRBD1 (6 bases). The V end lost 8 bases, the J end lost 4 bases, and 15 bases lay between the germline ends. CDR1 and CDR2 (germline): SGHRS, YFSETQ. This CDR3 is 13 amino acids long. The DNA of the CDR3 is TGCGCCAGTGGTTTGGACAGTCCCTATGGCTACACCTTC. It yields the protein CASGLDSPYGYTF.

The DNA for the CDR3 is TGTGCCAGCAGCCCTATTGGGGGGGGAGAGACCCAGTACTTC. Translation: CASSPIGGGETQYF. This rearrangement joins TRBV27 to TRBJ2-5; 7 nucleotides match TRBD2. After removal of 6 bases from V and 4 bases from J, the junction contained 8 bases not matched to a gene. The CDR3 runs 14 residues. CDR1 is MNHEY and CDR2 is SMNVEV in the germline V gene (reference sequence).

The chain links TRBV6-5 to TRBJ1-2; no reliable D call. V lost 4 bases and J 8 bases, leaving 8 bases between the germline ends. From germline, CDR1 is MNHEY and CDR2 SVGAGI. The CDR3 loop spans 11 amino acids. CDR3 region: CASSSRLGYTF. The CDR3 bases are TGTGCCAGCAGTTCGAGGTTAGGCTACACCTTC.

The chain recombines TRBV5-1 with TRBJ1-1; a possible D gene is TRBD1 (5 bases). The CDR3 runs 15 residues. The ends were cut back, 1 base at V and 4 bases at J, with 14 bases in the middle. The germline V gene encodes CDR1 SGHRS and CDR2 YFSETQ. CDR3 residues: CASSLIGRAFTEAFF. DNA for the CDR3: TGCGCCAGCAGCTTGATTGGCAGGGCCTTCACTGAAGCTTTCTTT.

V is TRBV19 and J is TRBJ2-7, with D maybe TRBD1 (6 bases). Germline V gives CDR1 LNHDA, CDR2 SQIVND (reference sequence). With 5 bases removed from V and 3 bases from J, the gap between germline ends came to 17 bases. This CDR3 region has 15 residues. The CDR3 loop reads CASSVKRGDNYEQYF. The CDR3 nucleotides read TGTGCCAGTAGTGTTAAGCGAGGGGACAACTACGAGCAGTACTTC. Looking up the rest from reference TRBV19 and TRBJ2-7 gives the full variable domain: DGGITQSPKYLFRKEGQNVTLSCEQNLNHDAMYWYRQDPGQGLRLIYYSQIVNDFQKGDIAEGYSVSREKKESFPLTVTSAQKNPTAFYLCASSVKRGDNYEQYFGPGTRLTVT.

The CDR3 protein is CASSQERFSYEQYF. In DNA, the CDR3 is TGCGCCAGCAGCCAAGAGAGATTCTCCTACGAGCAGTACTTC. The rearrangement joins TRBV4-1 to TRBJ2-7, with D unclear. The CDR3 contains 14 residues. The V end was cut by 0 bases, the J end by 0 bases, with 6 bases between. Germline values: CDR1 MGHRA, CDR2 YSYEKL.

The CDR3 reads CASSPAAGNQPQHF. CDR3 nucleotides: TGTGCCAGCAGTCCAGCGGCGGGCAATCAGCCCCAGCATTTT. The V call is TRBV27, the J call TRBJ1-5; no reliable D call. With 5 bases removed from V and 2 bases from J, the gap between germline ends came to 10 bases. Germline V gene lookup returns CDR1 MNHEY and CDR2 SMNVEV (reference sequence). This CDR3 has 14 residues.

The chain recombines TRBV7-9 with TRBJ2-3; TRBD2 is a possible D gene (6 bases). V gave up 8 bases and J gave up 0 bases, with 12 bases separating them. Germline values: CDR1 SEHNR, CDR2 FQNEAQ (reference sequence). This CDR3 spans 14 amino acids. In DNA, the CDR3 is TGTGCCAGCCGTCGGGGGACTAGCACAGATACGCAGTATTTT. Amino acid sequence: CASRRGTSTDTQYF.